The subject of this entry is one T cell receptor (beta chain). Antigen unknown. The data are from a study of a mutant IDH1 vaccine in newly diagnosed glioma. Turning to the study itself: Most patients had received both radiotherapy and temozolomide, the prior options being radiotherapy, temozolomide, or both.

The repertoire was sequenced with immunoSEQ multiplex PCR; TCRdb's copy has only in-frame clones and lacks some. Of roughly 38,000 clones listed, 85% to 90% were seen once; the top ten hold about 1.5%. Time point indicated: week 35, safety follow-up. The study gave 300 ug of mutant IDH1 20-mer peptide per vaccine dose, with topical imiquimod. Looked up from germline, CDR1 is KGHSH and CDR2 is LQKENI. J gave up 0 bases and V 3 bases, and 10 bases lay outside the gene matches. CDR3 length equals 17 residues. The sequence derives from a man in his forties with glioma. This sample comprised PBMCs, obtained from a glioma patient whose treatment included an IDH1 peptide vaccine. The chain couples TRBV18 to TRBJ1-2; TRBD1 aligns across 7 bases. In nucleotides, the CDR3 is TGTGCCAGCTCACCTCAGGGGGGGGACACTGCTAACTATGGCTACACCTTC. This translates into CASSPQGGDTANYGYTF.